The 14 T cell receptor beta chains listed next were all sequenced from one sample in a study of cytomegalovirus exposure and HLA in healthy donors. A multiplex PCR was run with 60 Vbeta primers and 13 Jbeta primers. The data were produced by immunoSEQ multiplex PCR, yet TCRdb's version contains in-frame clones alone and is incomplete. The profile shows 110,000 to 150,000 clones, 65% to 80% of them singletons. Sequences were obtained from PBMCs. The receptors were sampled from a male donor in good health and CMV-seropositive.

The J gene is TRBJ2-3, the V gene TRBV6-4; 10 nucleotides line up with TRBD1. In germline, CDR1 is MRHNA, CDR2 SNTAGT. Trimming took 2 bases from V and 1 from J; bases not matched to a gene: 0. The CDR3 extends over 15 amino acids. CDR3 DNA: TGTGCCAGCAGTGACGGGACAGGGGGCACAGATACGCAGTATTTT. It yields the protein CASSDGTGGTDTQYF.

The chain employs TRBV5-1 and TRBJ1-2; TRBD1 matches at 8 bases. Per germline, CDR1 SGHRS and CDR2 YFSETQ. V gave up 4 bases and J gave up 9 bases; unmatched junction bases: 8. The CDR3 spans 13 residues. The CDR3 coding sequence is TGCGCCAGCAGCCCAGGGACAGGTGATAGCTACACCTTC. It is translated as CASSPGTGDSYTF. Full variable domain (missing parts from reference TRBV5-1 and TRBJ1-2): KAGVTQTPRYLIKTRGQQVTLSCSPISGHRSVSWYQQTPGQGLQFLFEYFSETQRNKGNFPGRFSGRQFSNSRSEMNVSTLELGDSALYLCASSPGTGDSYTFGSGTRLTVV.

This clone turned up a few times. This sequence joins TRBV15 and TRBJ2-5, with 9 nucleotides matching TRBD1. The last part of the DNA fits TRBJ2-7 better; the J call may be wrong. Germline V CDR1 and CDR2: LNHNV, YYDKDF (reference sequence). The CDR3 runs 15 residues. CDR3 loop: CATSRETGGSYEQYF. CDR3 in DNA: TGTGCCACCAGCAGAGAGACAGGGGGCTCCTACGAGCAGTACTTC.

The gene calls are TRBV16 and TRBJ2-2, with TRBD2 as a possible D gene (6 bases). The germline gives CDR1 KGHSY, CDR2 FQNENV. V lost 7 bases and J lost 6, with 15 bases in between. The CDR3 runs 14 residues. CDR3 DNA sequence: TGTGCCAGCACTTCGAATTCGGGGGCCGGGGAGCTGTTTTTT. Its protein is CASTSNSGAGELFF. The variable domain in full, with the rest retrieved from reference TRBV16 and TRBJ2-2, is GEEVAQTPKHLVRGEGQKAKLYCAPIKGHSYVFWYQQVLKNEFKFLISFQNENVFDETGMPKERFSAKCLPNSPCSLEIQATKLEDSAVYFCASTSNSGAGELFFGEGSRLTVL.

The chain couples TRBV9 to TRBJ2-7; TRBD2 matches 11 bases. Per the germline V gene, CDR1 is SGDLS and CDR2 is YYNGEE. CDR3 size: 15 residues. The trim removed 3 bases at V and 9 bases at J, leaving 11 bases unmatched. The CDR3 DNA reads TGTGCCAGCAGCGCGGGAGTAACTAGCGGGGGCTGGCAGTACTTC. Residues: CASSAGVTSGGWQYF.

Note on this clone: The same CDR3 arises from other DNA sequences in this sample as well. The chain is built from TRBV15 and TRBJ1-2; D unresolved. The CDR3 is made up of 12 amino acids. CDR1 and CDR2 (germline): LNHNV, YYDKDF (reference sequence). V was trimmed by 5 bases and J by 0 bases, leaving 4 bases between them. CDR3 DNA sequence: TGTGCCACCAGCGGGCCTAACTATGGCTACACCTTC. This sequence encodes CATSGPNYGYTF.

This chain uses TRBV7-2 with TRBJ2-6; 9 bases map to TRBD2. This CDR3 region has 18 residues. J lost 2 bases, V lost 1 base, and 6 bases had no gene match. Germline loops: CDR1 SGHTA, CDR2 FQGNSA. The CDR3 protein is CASSLVAGEGAGANVLTF. The CDR3 DNA reads as TGTGCCAGCAGCTTAGTAGCGGGAGAGGGGGCTGGGGCCAACGTCCTGACTTTC.

This clone came up a few times. This CDR3 is CASSYGQEPYNEQFF. In DNA form, the CDR3 reads TGTGCCAGCAGCTACGGACAGGAACCCTACAATGAGCAGTTCTTC. This chain connects TRBV7-9 to TRBJ2-1, with 7 bases fitting TRBD1. This CDR3 is 15 amino acids long. Germline CDR1 and CDR2: SEHNR and FQNEAQ (reference sequence). J gave up 2 bases and V 4 bases, and 5 bases lay outside the gene matches.

The chain recombines TRBV5-4 with TRBJ1-1, with D perhaps matching TRBD1 (5 bases). The CDR3 consists of 13 residues. Germline CDR1 and CDR2: SGHNT and YYREEE (reference sequence). The germline V and J ends were trimmed by 4 bases and 11 bases, with 18 bases remaining between them. CDR3 loop: CASSVTGPQGAFF. Written as DNA, the CDR3 is TGTGCCAGCAGCGTAACAGGTCCCCAAGGGGCTTTCTTT.

The CDR3 region has the DNA TGTGCCAGCCAGGGACAGCCACGAACCTACGAGCAGTACTTC. As protein: CASQGQPRTYEQYF. The genes are TRBV2 and TRBJ2-7, with TRBD1 matching 7 bases. Germline V CDR1 and CDR2: SNHLY, FYNNEI. J lost 2 bases, V lost 8 bases, and 9 bases had no gene match. This CDR3 has 14 amino acids.

This sequence joins TRBV30 and TRBJ2-7; D gene ambiguous. CDR1 GTSNPN and CDR2 SVGIG come from the germline V gene (reference sequence). V was shortened by 8 bases and J by 7 bases, with 24 bases between the two germline ends. CDR3 size: 14 residues. The CDR3 DNA follows: TGTGCCCAGGATCTGTCAAGCAGCAAACGGGAGCAGTACTTC. This gives the protein CAQDLSSSKREQYF.

Note on this clone: One end of the junction is discordant with germline, which a read error may explain. The chain is built from TRBV7-9 and TRBJ1-4; the match to TRBD1 covers 11 bases. CDR3 length: 16 amino acids. Per germline, CDR1 SEHNR and CDR2 FQNEAQ (reference sequence). CDR3 in amino acids: CSSSLAGDRGAGKLFF. The DNA for the CDR3 is TGTTCCAGCAGCTTAGCGGGGGACAGGGGGGCCGGAAAACTGTTTTTT. Filled out from reference TRBV7-9 and TRBJ1-4, the complete variable domain reads DTGVSQNPRHKITKRGQNVTFRCDPISEHNRLYWYRQTLGQGPEFLTYFQNEAQLEKSRLLSDRFSAERPKGSFSTLEIQRTEQGDSAMYLCSSSLAGDRGAGKLFFGSGTQLSVL.

The V and J genes are TRBV5-1 and TRBJ1-4; D is perhaps TRBD1 (6 bases). This CDR3 is built from 15 residues. Germline V lookup: CDR1 SGHRS, CDR2 YFSETQ. V was shortened by 4 bases and J by 7 bases, with 17 bases between the two germline ends. CDR3 in DNA: TGCGCCAGCAGCCTTATCAGGGGTTTAGGTGAAAAACTGTTTTTT. Translation: CASSLIRGLGEKLFF.

The chain links TRBV11-2 to TRBJ2-5; 7 bases match TRBD1. The junction had 13 bases not matched to a gene; V was cut back by 5 bases and J by 7 bases. CDR3 length equals 15 residues. The germline gives CDR1 SGHAT, CDR2 FQNNGV. The CDR3 DNA reads as TGTGCCAGCAGCCCATCCGCCGGGACAGCCCGGACCCAGTACTTC. Translation gives CASSPSAGTARTQYF.